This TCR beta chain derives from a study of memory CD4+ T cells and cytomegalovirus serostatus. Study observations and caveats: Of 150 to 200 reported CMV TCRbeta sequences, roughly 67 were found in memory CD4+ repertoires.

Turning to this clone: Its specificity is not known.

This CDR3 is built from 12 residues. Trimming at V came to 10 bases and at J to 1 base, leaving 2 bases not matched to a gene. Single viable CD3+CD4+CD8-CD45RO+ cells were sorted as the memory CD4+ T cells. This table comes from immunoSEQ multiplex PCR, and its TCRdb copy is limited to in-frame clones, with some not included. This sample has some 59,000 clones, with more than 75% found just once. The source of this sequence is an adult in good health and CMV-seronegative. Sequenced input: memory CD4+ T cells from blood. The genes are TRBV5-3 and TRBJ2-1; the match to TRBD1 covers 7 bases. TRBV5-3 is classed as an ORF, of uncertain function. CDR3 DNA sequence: TGTGCCGGCAGGGGGTCCTACAATGAGCAGTTCTTC. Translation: CAGRGSYNEQFF.